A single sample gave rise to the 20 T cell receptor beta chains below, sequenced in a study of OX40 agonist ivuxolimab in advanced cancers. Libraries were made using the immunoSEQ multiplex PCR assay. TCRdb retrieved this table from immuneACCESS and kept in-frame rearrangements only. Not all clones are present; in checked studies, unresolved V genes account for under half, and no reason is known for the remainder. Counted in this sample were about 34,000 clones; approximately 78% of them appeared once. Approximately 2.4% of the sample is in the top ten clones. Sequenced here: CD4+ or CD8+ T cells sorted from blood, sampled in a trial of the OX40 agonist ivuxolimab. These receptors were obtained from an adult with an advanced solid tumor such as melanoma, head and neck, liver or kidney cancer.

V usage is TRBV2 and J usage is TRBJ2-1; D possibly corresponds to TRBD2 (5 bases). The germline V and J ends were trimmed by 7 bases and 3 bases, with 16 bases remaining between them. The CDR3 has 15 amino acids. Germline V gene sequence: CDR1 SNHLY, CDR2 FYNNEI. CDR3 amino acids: CASKTPETNYNEQFF. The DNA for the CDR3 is TGTGCCAGCAAGACCCCCGAGACTAACTACAATGAGCAGTTCTTC.

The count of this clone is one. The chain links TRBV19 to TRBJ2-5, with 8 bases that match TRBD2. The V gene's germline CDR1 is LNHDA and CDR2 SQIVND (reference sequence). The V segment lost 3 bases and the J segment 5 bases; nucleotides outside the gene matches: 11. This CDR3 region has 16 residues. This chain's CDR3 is CASSMEGRGGGETQYF. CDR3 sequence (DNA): TGTGCCAGTAGTATGGAGGGCCGGGGGGGCGGCGAGACCCAGTACTTC.

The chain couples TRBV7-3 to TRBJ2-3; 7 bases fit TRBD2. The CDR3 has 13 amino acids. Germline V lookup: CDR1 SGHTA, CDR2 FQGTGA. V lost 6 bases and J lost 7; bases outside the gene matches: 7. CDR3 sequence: CASSTEGGYTQYF. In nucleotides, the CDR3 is TGTGCCAGCAGTACCGAGGGAGGGTATACGCAGTATTTT.

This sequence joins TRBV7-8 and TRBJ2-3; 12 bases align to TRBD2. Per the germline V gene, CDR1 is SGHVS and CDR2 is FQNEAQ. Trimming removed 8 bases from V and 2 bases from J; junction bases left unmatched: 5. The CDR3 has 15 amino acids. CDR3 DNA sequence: TGTGCCAGCTCTAGCGGGAGGGGACACACAGATACGCAGTATTTT. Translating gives CASSSGRGHTDTQYF. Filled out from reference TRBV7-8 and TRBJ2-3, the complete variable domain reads GAGVSQSPRYKVAKRGQDVALRCDPISGHVSLFWYQQALGQGPEFLTYFQNEAQLDKSGLPSDRFFAERPEGSVSTLKIQRTQQEDSAVYLCASSSGRGHTDTQYFGPGTRLTVL.

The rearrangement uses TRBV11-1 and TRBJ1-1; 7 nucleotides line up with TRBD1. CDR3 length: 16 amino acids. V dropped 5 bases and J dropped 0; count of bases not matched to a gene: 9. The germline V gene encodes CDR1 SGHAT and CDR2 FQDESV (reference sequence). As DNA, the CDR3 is TGTGCCAGCAGCAGAGTCACAGGGGACATGAACACTGAAGCTTTCTTT. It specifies CASSRVTGDMNTEAFF.

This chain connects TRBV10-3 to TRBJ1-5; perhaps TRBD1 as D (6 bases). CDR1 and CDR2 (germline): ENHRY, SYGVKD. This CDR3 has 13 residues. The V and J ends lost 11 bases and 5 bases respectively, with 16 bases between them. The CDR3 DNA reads TGTGCCTCAAGAAACAGGGCTGATCAGCCCCAGCATTTT. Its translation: CASRNRADQPQHF.

CDR3 in amino acids: CASGLGYTQYF. The DNA for the CDR3 is TGTGCTAGTGGTTTGGGGTATACGCAGTATTTT. V and J are TRBV12-5 and TRBJ2-3; D call uncertain. V lost 1 base to trimming and J lost 7 bases, with 3 bases between them. The CDR3 is made up of 11 amino acids. Germline CDR1 LGHNT, CDR2 FRNRAP.

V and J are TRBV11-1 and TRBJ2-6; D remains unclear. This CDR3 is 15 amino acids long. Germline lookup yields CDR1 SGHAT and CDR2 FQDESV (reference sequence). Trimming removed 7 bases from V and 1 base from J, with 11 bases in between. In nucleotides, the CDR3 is TGTGCCAGCACCCCGAGGATATCTGGGGCCAACGTCCTGACTTTC. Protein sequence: CASTPRISGANVLTF.

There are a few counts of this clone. In nucleotides, the CDR3 is TGTGCCATCACTCCCCAGTTTAATTCACCCCTCCACTTT. Translation gives CAITPQFNSPLHF. V and J are TRBV10-3 and TRBJ1-6, with no clear D. V was shortened by 7 bases and J by 6 bases, with 10 bases between the two germline ends. The CDR3 has 13 amino acids. Germline loops: CDR1 ENHRY, CDR2 SYGVKD.

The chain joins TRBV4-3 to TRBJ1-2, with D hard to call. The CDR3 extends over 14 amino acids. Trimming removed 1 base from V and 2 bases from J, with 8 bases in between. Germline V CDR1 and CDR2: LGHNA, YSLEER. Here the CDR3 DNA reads TGCGCCAGCAGCCAAGTCCCTGGGAACTATGGCTACACCTTC. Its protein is CASSQVPGNYGYTF.

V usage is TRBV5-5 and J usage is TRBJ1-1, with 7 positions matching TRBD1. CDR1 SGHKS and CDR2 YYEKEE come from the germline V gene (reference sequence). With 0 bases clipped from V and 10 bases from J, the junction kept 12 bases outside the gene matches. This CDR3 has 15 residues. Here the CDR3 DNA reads TGTGCCAGCAGCTTGGAAGGGGGCCGGGGCGGCGGAGCTTTCTTT. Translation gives CASSLEGGRGGGAFF.

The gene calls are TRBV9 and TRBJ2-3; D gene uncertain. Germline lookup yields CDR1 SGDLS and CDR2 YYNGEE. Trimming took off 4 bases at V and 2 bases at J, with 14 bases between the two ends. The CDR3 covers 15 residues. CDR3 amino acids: CASSITTLPTDTQYF. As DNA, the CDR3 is TGTGCCAGCAGCATCACGACGCTACCCACAGATACGCAGTATTTT.

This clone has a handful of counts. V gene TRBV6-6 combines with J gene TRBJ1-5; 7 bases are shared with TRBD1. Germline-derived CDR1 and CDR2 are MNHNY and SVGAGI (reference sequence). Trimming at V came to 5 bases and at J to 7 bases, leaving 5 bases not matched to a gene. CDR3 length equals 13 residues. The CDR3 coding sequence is TGTGCCAGCAGTGAGACAGGGCTACAGCCCCAGCATTTT. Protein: CASSETGLQPQHF.

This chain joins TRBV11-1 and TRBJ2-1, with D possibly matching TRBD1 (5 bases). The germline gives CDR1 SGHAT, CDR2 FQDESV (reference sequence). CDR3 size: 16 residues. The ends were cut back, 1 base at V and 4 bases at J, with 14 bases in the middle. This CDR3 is CASSLGRAKGYNEQFF. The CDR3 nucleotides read TGTGCCAGCAGCTTAGGGAGAGCTAAGGGGTACAATGAGCAGTTCTTC. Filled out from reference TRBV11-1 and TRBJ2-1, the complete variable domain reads EAEVAQSPRYKITEKSQAVAFWCDPISGHATLYWYRQILGQGPELLVQFQDESVVDDSQLPKDRFSAERLKGVDSTLKIQPAELGDSAMYLCASSLGRAKGYNEQFFGPGTRLTVL.

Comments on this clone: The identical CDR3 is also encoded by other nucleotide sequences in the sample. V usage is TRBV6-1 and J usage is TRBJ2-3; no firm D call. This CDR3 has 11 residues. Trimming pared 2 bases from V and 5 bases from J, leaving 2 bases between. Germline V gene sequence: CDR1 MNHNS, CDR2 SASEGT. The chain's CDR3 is CASSELDTQYF. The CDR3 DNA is TGTGCCAGCAGTGAATTAGATACGCAGTATTTT.

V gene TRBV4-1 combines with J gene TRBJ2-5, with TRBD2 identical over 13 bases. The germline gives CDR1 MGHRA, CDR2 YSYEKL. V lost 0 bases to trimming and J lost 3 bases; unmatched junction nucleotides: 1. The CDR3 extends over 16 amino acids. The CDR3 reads CASSQEGLAGKETQYF. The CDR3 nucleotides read TGCGCCAGCAGCCAAGAGGGACTAGCGGGAAAAGAGACCCAGTACTTC.

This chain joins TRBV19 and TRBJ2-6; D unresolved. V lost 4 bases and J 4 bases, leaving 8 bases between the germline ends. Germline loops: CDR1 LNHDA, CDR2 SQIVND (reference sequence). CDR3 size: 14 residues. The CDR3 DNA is TGTGCCAGTAGTAAAGGGCCCGGGGCCAACGTCCTGACTTTC. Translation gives CASSKGPGANVLTF.

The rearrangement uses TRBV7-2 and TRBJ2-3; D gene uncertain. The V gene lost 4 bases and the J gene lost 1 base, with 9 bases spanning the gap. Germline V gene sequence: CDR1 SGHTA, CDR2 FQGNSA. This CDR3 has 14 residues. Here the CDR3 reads CASSSLGGTDTQYF. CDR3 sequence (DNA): TGTGCCAGCAGCTCCCTAGGAGGCACAGATACGCAGTATTTT.

CDR3 protein: CASSLNPSREGDAFF. Here the CDR3 DNA reads TGTGCCAGCAGCTTAAATCCGAGCCGAGAAGGGGACGCTTTCTTT. This chain connects TRBV7-3 to TRBJ1-1; tentatively, D is TRBD1 (5 bases). Germline CDR1 SGHTA, CDR2 FQGTGA. V was trimmed by 1 base and J by 11 bases, leaving 20 bases between them. This CDR3 spans 15 amino acids.

In DNA, the CDR3 is TGTGCCAGCTCACCGGGCAGCCAAGAGACCCAGTACTTC. Translating gives CASSPGSQETQYF. The rearrangement uses TRBV18 and TRBJ2-5; D remains ambiguous. The germline gives CDR1 KGHSH, CDR2 LQKENI. The CDR3 is made up of 13 amino acids. V shed 3 bases and J shed 1 base, with 6 bases lying between them.